The 13 T cell receptor beta chains in this list originate from one sample, sequenced in a study of cytomegalovirus exposure and HLA in healthy donors. With 60 Vbeta and 13 Jbeta primers, the PCR was carried out. TCRdb's table, derived via immunoSEQ multiplex PCR, lists solely in-frame clones and lacks some. The sample yields around 150,000 clones, about 74% seen once. Sequencing was done on a sample of PBMCs. These receptors were taken from a woman in her forties in good health and CMV-seronegative.

V is TRBV5-4 and J is TRBJ2-1, with TRBD2 identical over 9 bases. Germline trimming cut 3 bases from V and 2 bases from J; bases unmatched to any gene: 3. This CDR3 is built from 15 residues. CDR1 and CDR2 (germline): SGHNT, YYREEE (reference sequence). The CDR3 coding sequence is TGTGCCAGCAGCTCGACTAGCGGTCCCTACAATGAGCAGTTCTTC. This sequence encodes CASSSTSGPYNEQFF.

The chain recombines TRBV28 with TRBJ1-5; D may be TRBD1 (5 bases). Per germline, CDR1 MDHEN and CDR2 SYDVKM. V dropped 4 bases and J dropped 11 bases, with 27 bases sitting between them. The CDR3 totals 17 residues. The CDR3 region is CASSSQPTRGVWSAQHF. The DNA of the CDR3 is TGTGCCAGCAGTTCGCAACCCACTCGGGGGGTCTGGTCGGCCCAGCATTTT.

The chain carries TRBV4-1 and TRBJ2-7, with D maybe TRBD2 (6 bases). CDR3 length equals 13 residues. From germline, CDR1 is MGHRA and CDR2 YSYEKL. With 4 bases removed from V and 2 bases from J, the gap between germline ends came to 9 bases. CDR3 amino acids: CASSPPGAYEQYF. The CDR3 region has the DNA TGCGCCAGCAGCCCGCCGGGGGCCTACGAGCAGTACTTC.

By share, this clone counts as medium-sized. This chain connects TRBV19 to TRBJ1-1, with D hard to call. There are 14 residues in the CDR3. In germline, CDR1 is LNHDA, CDR2 SQIVND (reference sequence). The V gene lost 8 bases and the J gene lost 4 bases, with 17 bases spanning the gap. This CDR3 is CASEALYGSTEAFF. The CDR3 DNA reads TGTGCCAGTGAAGCTCTGTACGGGAGCACTGAAGCTTTCTTT.

In this sample, this clone turned up a few times. V gene TRBV5-4 combines with J gene TRBJ1-3, with 8 bases fitting TRBD1. The CDR3 has 18 residues. With 5 bases clipped from V and 0 bases from J, the junction kept 13 bases outside the gene matches. Per germline, CDR1 SGHNT and CDR2 YYREEE (reference sequence). The CDR3 nucleotides are TGTGCCAGCAGACGCAAACCCGACGGGACAGGCTCTGGAAACACCATATATTTT. Its translation: CASRRKPDGTGSGNTIYF.

The chain carries TRBV6-5 and TRBJ1-2; 11 bases fit TRBD1. Germline CDR1 MNHEY, CDR2 SVGAGI. The CDR3 is made up of 15 amino acids. Unmatched junction bases numbered 7, after V lost 5 bases and J lost 5 bases. For the CDR3, the DNA is TGTGCCAGCAGTAGGGACAGGGGGACCGGATATGGCTACACCTTC. It is translated as CASSRDRGTGYGYTF.

This chain connects TRBV7-8 to TRBJ1-2; 11 nucleotides agree with TRBD1. CDR1 SGHVS and CDR2 FQNEAQ come from the germline V gene. J lost 4 bases, V lost 5 bases, and 3 bases had no gene match. CDR3 length: 14 residues. The CDR3 here is CASSTGQGGYGYTF. The CDR3 bases are TGTGCCAGCAGCACGGGACAGGGGGGCTATGGCTACACCTTC. Based on the CDR3 plus reference TRBV7-8 and TRBJ1-2, the full variable domain is GAGVSQSPRYKVAKRGQDVALRCDPISGHVSLFWYQQALGQGPEFLTYFQNEAQLDKSGLPSDRFFAERPEGSVSTLKIQRTQQEDSAVYLCASSTGQGGYGYTFGSGTRLTVV.

The chain combines TRBV7-8 with TRBJ1-3, with D hard to call. With 5 bases removed from V and 0 bases from J, the gap between germline ends came to 11 bases. The CDR3 loop spans 15 amino acids. Germline-derived CDR1 and CDR2 are SGHVS and FQNEAQ. CDR3 sequence (DNA): TGTGCCAGCAGCCCTGCGAGGGCCTCTGGAAACACCATATATTTT. Translated, it gives CASSPARASGNTIYF.

The rearrangement uses TRBV27 and TRBJ2-1; 8 bases agree with TRBD2. The length of the CDR3 is 15 residues. J was trimmed by 4 bases and V by 5 bases; bases with no gene match: 7. Germline CDR1 and CDR2: MNHEY and SMNVEV (reference sequence). The CDR3 nucleotides read TGTGCCAGCAGTCGAGGGACTAGTGGGTACAATGAGCAGTTCTTC. This sequence encodes CASSRGTSGYNEQFF.

A remark on this clone: Additional DNA sequences in this sample encode the identical CDR3. V is TRBV11-2 and J is TRBJ2-1, with D possibly matching TRBD2 (6 bases). Germline values: CDR1 SGHAT, CDR2 FQNNGV. Between the trimmed V and J ends, which lost 5 bases and 0 bases, there was a span of 8 bases. The CDR3 sequence is 14 residues long. The chain's CDR3 is CASSPGGSYNEQFF. DNA for the CDR3: TGTGCCAGCAGCCCCGGGGGCTCCTACAATGAGCAGTTCTTC.

V is TRBV5-1 and J is TRBJ2-2; D is perhaps TRBD1 (5 bases). Germline CDR1 and CDR2: SGHRS and YFSETQ. V was clipped by 5 bases and J by 1 base, with 9 bases between them. The length of the CDR3 is 14 residues. The CDR3 bases are TGCGCCAGCAGTGTAGGGGTGAACACCGGGGAGCTGTTTTTT. Translated: CASSVGVNTGELFF.

The sample holds a few counts of this clone. The V call is TRBV6-1, the J call TRBJ1-4, with D unresolved. The V gene lost 11 bases and the J gene lost 0 bases, with 10 bases spanning the gap. The V gene's germline CDR1 is MNHNS and CDR2 SASEGT. This CDR3 has 13 residues. In DNA form, the CDR3 reads TGTGCCGGAGGTCCGTCAACTAATGAAAAACTGTTTTTT. Its translation: CAGGPSTNEKLFF.

J is TRBJ2-7 and V is TRBV10-1; TRBD1 matches 8 bases. Germline V gives CDR1 WNHNN, CDR2 SYGVQD (reference sequence). The CDR3 length is 13 residues. J was trimmed by 3 bases and V by 10 bases; bases with no gene match: 8. The CDR3 DNA follows: TGCGCCACCCAGGACAGGGTCGACTACGAGCAGTACTTC. Protein: CATQDRVDYEQYF.